One T cell receptor (beta chain) is described in this entry. Its antigen remains undetermined. The record has no base qualities; no much larger clone is one base away. The immunoSEQ Assay, a bias-controlled multiplex PCR, was used to amplify TCRbeta CDR3 regions from genomic DNA. Processing in the source paper ran as follows. Nucleated cell counts per sample were estimated from amplification of reference gene primers within the assay. Sequence reads were collapsed and filtered to measure the absolute abundance of every unique TCRbeta CDR3 rearrangement. For each sample, productive Simpson clonality was calculated by taking the square root of Simpson's diversity index across productive rearrangements. Here the immuneACCESS table is served through TCRdb, limited to in-frame sequences with V and J called. Missing clones are a known gap in these copies; in checked studies unresolved V genes cover under half, and the rest lacks a known reason. V and J calls and clone size follow that table, whereas D and trimming were derived from the DNA. The sample table holds around 66,000 clones, of which 87% were seen once. The biggest ten clones account for roughly 7.2% of the sample.

Trimming accounts for 2 bases at V and 6 bases at J, while the number of junction bases matched to no gene is 8. Taken from cysteine to phenylalanine, the CDR3 has 16 residues. Only CDR3 DNA remains: 48 bases, in frame from the first base. Taken from the germline V gene, the CDR1 and CDR2 loops are MNHEY and SVGAGI. The data were taken from a study of blood T cell repertoires in COVID-19 (dated by TCRdb to 2018 to 2021). Some background on the complete study: Samples from collaborators originated in the United States, Italy and Spain and spanned both the acute and convalescent phases of COVID-19. The material from the prospective study consisted of cDNA or gDNA derived from T cells, B-cell-depleted T cells, or PBMCs. Deeply sampled blood TCRbeta repertoires from subjects exposed to, actively infected with, or recovered from COVID-19 were included in the dataset. A freely available public database, intended as a resource for researchers studying the immune response to SARS-CoV-2, is where the repertoires were released. Samples were obtained from the ongoing ImmuneRACE study (first 160 participants) and from roughly 1,300 subjects provided by 6 global collaborators. The sample metadata nearly always contained a de-identified subject ID, COVID-19 status, age in years and sex. Where available, HLA class I and class II types were obtained from metadata supplied by the sample provider rather than from assay-based typing.

Broad study findings and their caveats: The amount of clinical and demographic metadata varied by source and participant and was provided uncurated.

Whole blood was collected in K2EDTA tubes by collaborating institutions according to the institutions' own protocols. For TCRbeta analysis, collaborators shipped samples in one of three forms: frozen whole blood, isolated PBMCs, or DNA extracted from either of those sample types. The sample comprised peripheral blood. The sequence derives from a man between 60 and 75 years old with acute or convalescent COVID-19. In this chain, TRBV6-5 is recombined with TRBJ1-4; 8 nucleotides in the junction match TRBD1. The DNA sequence is given as TGTGCCAGCAGTTACCCGGGACAGGAACAAGATGAAAAACTGTTTTTT. Its translation is CASSYPGQEQDEKLFF.